Listed below are T cell receptor beta chains from one sample, sequenced in a study of shared clonotypes between healthy human individuals. Profiling relied on immunoSEQ multiplex PCR, and the TCRdb table lists in-frame clones only, not all of them. This repertoire shows more than 600,000 clones, 92% found once; its top ten account for roughly 22%. The material sequenced was naive CD8+ T cells sorted from blood. The receptors derive from a man aged 25-45 years in good health. The CDR3 runs from the conserved cysteine through the conserved F or W. The D gene is left open where the match is weak. Clone size appears in some rows only: once, few, many, or a class for an expanded clone.

clone_size j_call v_call d_call cdr3_nt cdr3_aa
. TRBJ2-7 TRBV7-9 . TGTGCCAGCAGCCCCCCCGGGACACCGTACGAGCAGTACTTC CASSPPGTPYEQYF
once TRBJ2-7 TRBV27 TRBD2 TGTGCCAGCTCCGGCGGGAGTACCTCCTACGAGCAGTACTTC CASSGGSTSYEQYF
. TRBJ2-3 TRBV10-3 TRBD2 TGTGCCATCACTAGCGGGACCACAGATACGCAGTATTTT CAITSGTTDTQYF
. TRBJ2-7 TRBV10-1 . TGCGCCAGCAGCCTAGCCTACGAGCAGTACTTC CASSLAYEQYF
. TRBJ2-7 TRBV29-1 . TGCAGCGTCGAGCGGGACAGCCCGTACGAGCAGTACTTC CSVERDSPYEQYF
. TRBJ2-7 TRBV7-9 TRBD2 TGTGCCAGCAGCTACCCGGGACTAGCGGGAGCAAGGGAGCAGTACTTC CASSYPGLAGAREQYF
. TRBJ2-2 TRBV4-1 . TGCGCCAGCAGCCTTATGTTATCCACCGGGGAGCTGTTTTTT CASSLMLSTGELFF
. TRBJ2-3 TRBV6-6 TRBD2 TGTGCCAGCAGTTACGGGGCGGGAGGGACAGATACGCAGTATTTT CASSYGAGGTDTQYF
. TRBJ2-7 TRBV27 . TGTGCCAGCAGTTTATCGAGGGGCGGCGGTCCTTCCTACGAGCAGTACTTC CASSLSRGGGPSYEQYF
. TRBJ2-7 TRBV7-9 TRBD1 TGTGCCAGCAGCTTAGTTGGGACAGGGGTGGACTACGAGCAGTACTTC CASSLVGTGVDYEQYF
. TRBJ2-7 TRBV5-8 TRBD1 TGTGCCAGCAGCTGGGGGACAGGGCTCGACGAGCAGTACTTC CASSWGTGLDEQYF
once TRBJ2-7 TRBV7-9 . TGTGCCAGCAGCCTACCCGCATCCAGGGTTTCCTCCTACGAGCAGTACTTC CASSLPASRVSSYEQYF
. TRBJ2-2 TRBV6-5 . TGTGCCAGCAGTTACTCGCCGACCGGGGAGCTGTTTTTT CASSYSPTGELFF
. TRBJ2-1 TRBV27 TRBD2 TGTGCCAGCAGTTTATTTTCCCCTAGCGGGAGCTCCTACAATGAGCAGTTCTTC CASSLFSPSGSSYNEQFF
. TRBJ1-5 TRBV5-8 . TGTGCCAGCAGCTTTGAGGTCGAGAATCAGCCCCAGCATTTT CASSFEVENQPQHF
. TRBJ2-1 TRBV5-5 . TGTGCCAGCAGCGAAAATGGACACGGCAATGAGCAGTTCTTC CASSENGHGNEQFF
. TRBJ2-2 TRBV11-3 TRBD1 TGTGCCAGCAGCATACGACAGGGACCGAACACCGGGGAGCTGTTTTTT CASSIRQGPNTGELFF
. TRBJ2-1 TRBV10-3 . TGTGCCATCAGTGAGCAATCTATGGGGGGTCATGAGCAGTTCTTC CAISEQSMGGHEQFF
. TRBJ2-1 TRBV29-1 TRBD2 TGCAGCGTTGCGGGACTAGCGGGAGGGCGGTACAATGAGCAGTTCTTC CSVAGLAGGRYNEQFF
. TRBJ2-3 TRBV27 . TGTGCCAGCAGTTTATCAGCGTTCTCATCCTCAGATACGCAGTATTTT CASSLSAFSSSDTQYF
once TRBJ2-5 TRBV2 TRBD2 TGTGCCAGCAGTGAATTATCAGCGGGAGGGCGGGAGACCCAGTACTTC CASSELSAGGRETQYF
. TRBJ2-2 TRBV12-5 . TGTGCTAGTGCCACATTCACGAACACCGGGGAGCTGTTTTTT CASATFTNTGELFF
. TRBJ2-7 TRBV7-6 . TGTGCCAGCAGCTCTAACCTGTACTACGAGCAGTACTTC CASSSNLYYEQYF
. TRBJ2-7 TRBV7-9 . TGTGCCAGCAGCTCCCCGGACAGCTCCTACGAGCAGTACTTC CASSSPDSSYEQYF
. TRBJ2-7 TRBV6-1 TRBD2 TGTGCCAGCAGTGAATTCCTATCTGGACTAGCAGCGTACGAGCAGTACTTC CASSEFLSGLAAYEQYF
. TRBJ2-7 TRBV6-6 TRBD2 TGTGCCAGCAGTTTGGGACTAGCGATCTACGAGCAGTACTTC CASSLGLAIYEQYF